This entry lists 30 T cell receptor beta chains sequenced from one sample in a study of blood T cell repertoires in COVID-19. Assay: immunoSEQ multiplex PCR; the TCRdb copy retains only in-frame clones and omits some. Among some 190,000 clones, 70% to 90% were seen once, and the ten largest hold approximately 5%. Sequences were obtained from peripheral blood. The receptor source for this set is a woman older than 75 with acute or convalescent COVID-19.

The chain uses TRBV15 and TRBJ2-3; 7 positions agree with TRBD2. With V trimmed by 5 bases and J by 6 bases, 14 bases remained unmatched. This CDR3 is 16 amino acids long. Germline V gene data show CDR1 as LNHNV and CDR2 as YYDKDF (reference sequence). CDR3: CATSPRGGSQSDTQYF. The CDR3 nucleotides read TGTGCCACCAGCCCTAGGGGCGGGAGTCAATCGGATACGCAGTATTTT.

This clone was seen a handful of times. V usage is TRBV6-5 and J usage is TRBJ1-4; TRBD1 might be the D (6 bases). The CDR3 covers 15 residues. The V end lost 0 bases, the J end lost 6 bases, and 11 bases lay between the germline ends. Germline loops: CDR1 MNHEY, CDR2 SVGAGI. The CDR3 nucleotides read TGTGCCAGCAGTTACTCGGGGGCTACATATGAAAAACTGTTTTTT. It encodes CASSYSGATYEKLFF.

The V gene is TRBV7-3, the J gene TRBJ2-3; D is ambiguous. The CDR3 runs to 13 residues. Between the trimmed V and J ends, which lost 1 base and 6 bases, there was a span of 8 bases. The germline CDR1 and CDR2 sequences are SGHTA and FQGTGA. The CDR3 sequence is CASSLSLDDTQYF. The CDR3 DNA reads TGTGCCAGCAGCTTAAGCCTAGATGATACGCAGTATTTT.

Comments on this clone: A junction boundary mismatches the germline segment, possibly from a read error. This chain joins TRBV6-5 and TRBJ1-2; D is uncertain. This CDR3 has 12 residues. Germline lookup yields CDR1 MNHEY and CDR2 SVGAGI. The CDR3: CASSTTDYGYTF. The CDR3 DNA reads TGTGCCAGCAGTACTACAGACTATGGCTACACTTTC.

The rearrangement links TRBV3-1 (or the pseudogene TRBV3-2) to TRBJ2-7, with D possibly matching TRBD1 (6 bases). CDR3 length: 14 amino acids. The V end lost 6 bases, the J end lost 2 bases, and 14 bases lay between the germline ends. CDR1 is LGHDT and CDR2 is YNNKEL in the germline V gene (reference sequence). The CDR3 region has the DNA TGTGCCAGCAGACCCGGACAGATAGCCTACGAGCAGTACTTC. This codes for CASRPGQIAYEQYF.

The CDR3 DNA is TGCGCCAGCAGCCTCAGCGGGGCGCTTGGAAACACCATATATTTT. This translates into CASSLSGALGNTIYF. J is TRBJ1-3 and V is TRBV5-1; the D gene is possibly TRBD1 (5 bases). The CDR3 runs 15 residues. Looked up from germline, CDR1 is SGHRS and CDR2 is YFSETQ. V lost 4 bases, J lost 3 bases, and 14 bases lay in between.

CDR3 coding DNA: TGTGCCATCAGTGGTGGGAGGGGGACTACGAACACCGGGGAGCTGTTTTTT. Encoded protein: CAISGGRGTTNTGELFF. The chain has TRBV10-3 and TRBJ2-2, with D possibly being TRBD2 (7 bases). V gave up 4 bases and J gave up 0 bases, with 15 bases separating them. CDR1 is ENHRY and CDR2 is SYGVKD in the germline V gene. CDR3 length: 17 amino acids.

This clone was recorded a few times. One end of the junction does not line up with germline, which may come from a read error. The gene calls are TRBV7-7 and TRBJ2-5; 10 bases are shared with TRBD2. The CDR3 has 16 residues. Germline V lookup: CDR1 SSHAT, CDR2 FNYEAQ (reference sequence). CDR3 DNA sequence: TGTGCTAGCAGCTTATCTAGCGGGAGTGCCAAAGAGACCCAGTACTTC. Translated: CASSLSSGSAKETQYF.

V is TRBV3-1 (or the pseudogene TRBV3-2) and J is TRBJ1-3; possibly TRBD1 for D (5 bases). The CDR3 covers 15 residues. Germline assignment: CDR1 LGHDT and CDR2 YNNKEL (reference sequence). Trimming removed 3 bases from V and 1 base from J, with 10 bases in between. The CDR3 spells CASSHGRGSGNTIYF. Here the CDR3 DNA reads TGTGCCAGCAGCCATGGGAGGGGATCTGGAAACACCATATATTTT.

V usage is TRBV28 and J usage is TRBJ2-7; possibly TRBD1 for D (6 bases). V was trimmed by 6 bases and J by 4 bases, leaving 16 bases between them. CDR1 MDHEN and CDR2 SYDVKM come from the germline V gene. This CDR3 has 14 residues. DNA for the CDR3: TGTGCCAGCAGCCTGAGACAGGCGCGTTACGAGCAGTACTTC. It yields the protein CASSLRQARYEQYF. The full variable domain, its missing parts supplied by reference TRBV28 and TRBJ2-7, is DVKVTQSSRYLVKRTGEKVFLECVQDMDHENMFWYRQDPGLGLRLIYFSYDVKMKEKGDIPEGYSVSREKKERFSLILESASTNQTSMYLCASSLRQARYEQYFGPGTRLTVT.

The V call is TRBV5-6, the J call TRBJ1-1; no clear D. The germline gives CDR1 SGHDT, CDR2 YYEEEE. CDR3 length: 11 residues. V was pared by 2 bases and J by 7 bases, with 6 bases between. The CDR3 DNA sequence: TGTGCCAGCAGCTTCGGAGGTGAAGCTTTCTTT. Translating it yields CASSFGGEAFF.

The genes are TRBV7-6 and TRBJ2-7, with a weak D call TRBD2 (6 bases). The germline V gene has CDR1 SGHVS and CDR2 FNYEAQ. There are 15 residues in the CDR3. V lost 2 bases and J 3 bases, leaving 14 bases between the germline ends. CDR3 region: CASSLRRDLIYEQYF. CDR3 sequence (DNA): TGTGCCAGCAGCTTACGCCGGGACTTAATCTACGAGCAGTACTTC.

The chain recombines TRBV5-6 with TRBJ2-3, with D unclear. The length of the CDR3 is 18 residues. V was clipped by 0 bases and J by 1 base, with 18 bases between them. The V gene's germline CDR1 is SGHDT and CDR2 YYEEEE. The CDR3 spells CASSLGGGWPDGTDTQYF. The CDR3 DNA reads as TGTGCCAGCAGCTTGGGCGGTGGGTGGCCTGACGGCACAGATACGCAGTATTTT.

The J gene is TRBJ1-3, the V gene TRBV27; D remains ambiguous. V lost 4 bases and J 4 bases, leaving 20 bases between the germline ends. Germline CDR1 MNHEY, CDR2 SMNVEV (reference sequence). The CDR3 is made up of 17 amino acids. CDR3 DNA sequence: TGTGCCAGCAGTTCCACACCCGGGTTTTCAGCAGGAAACACCATATATTTT. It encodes CASSSTPGFSAGNTIYF.

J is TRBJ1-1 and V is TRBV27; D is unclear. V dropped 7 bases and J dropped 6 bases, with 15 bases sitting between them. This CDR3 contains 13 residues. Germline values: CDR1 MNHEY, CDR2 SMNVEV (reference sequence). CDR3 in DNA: TGTGCCAGCACTGTGAGGGCTGGGGCTGAAGCTTTCTTT. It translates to CASTVRAGAEAFF.

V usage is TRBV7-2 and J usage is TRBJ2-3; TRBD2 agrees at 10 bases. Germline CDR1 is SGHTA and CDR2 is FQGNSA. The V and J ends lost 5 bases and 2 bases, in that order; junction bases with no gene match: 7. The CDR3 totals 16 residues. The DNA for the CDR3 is TGTGCCAGCAGCGACCGACTAGCGGGCCTCACAGATACGCAGTATTTT. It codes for CASSDRLAGLTDTQYF.

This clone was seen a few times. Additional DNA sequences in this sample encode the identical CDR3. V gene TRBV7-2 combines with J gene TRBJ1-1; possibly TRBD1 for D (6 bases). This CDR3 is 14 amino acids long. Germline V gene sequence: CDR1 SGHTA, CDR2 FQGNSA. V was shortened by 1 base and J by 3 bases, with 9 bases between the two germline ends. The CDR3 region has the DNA TGTGCCAGCAGCTTAGGGGACATATACACTGAAGCTTTCTTT. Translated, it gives CASSLGDIYTEAFF.

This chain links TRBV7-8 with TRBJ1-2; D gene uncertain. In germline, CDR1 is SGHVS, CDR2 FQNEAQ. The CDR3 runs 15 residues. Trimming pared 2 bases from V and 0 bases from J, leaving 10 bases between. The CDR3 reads CASSLMGAPNYGYTF. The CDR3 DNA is TGTGCCAGCAGCTTAATGGGAGCCCCTAACTATGGCTACACCTTC.

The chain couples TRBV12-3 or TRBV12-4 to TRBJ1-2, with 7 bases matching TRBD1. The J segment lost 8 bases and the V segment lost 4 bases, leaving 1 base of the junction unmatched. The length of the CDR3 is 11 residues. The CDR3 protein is CASSSTGGYTF. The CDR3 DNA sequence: TGTGCCAGCAGTTCGACAGGGGGCTACACCTTC.

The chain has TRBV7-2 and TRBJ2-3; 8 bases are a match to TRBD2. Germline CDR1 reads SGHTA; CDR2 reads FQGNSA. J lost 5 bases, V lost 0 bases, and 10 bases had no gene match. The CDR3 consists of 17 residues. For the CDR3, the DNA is TGTGCCAGCAGCTTAGCCTCGGGAGGGCCCTCAGGAGATACGCAGTATTTT. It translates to CASSLASGGPSGDTQYF.

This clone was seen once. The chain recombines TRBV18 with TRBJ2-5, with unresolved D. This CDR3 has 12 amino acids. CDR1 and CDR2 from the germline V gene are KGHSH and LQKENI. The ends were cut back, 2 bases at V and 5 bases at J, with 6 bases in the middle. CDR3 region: CASSPLRETQYF. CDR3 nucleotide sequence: TGTGCCAGCTCACCATTGAGGGAGACCCAGTACTTC.

The DNA for the CDR3 is TGTGCCAGCAGCACCCGAACTAGCTCCGGGGAGCTGTTTTTT. Protein product: CASSTRTSSGELFF. The chain combines TRBV9 with TRBJ2-2, with D perhaps matching TRBD2 (6 bases). The V gene lost 4 bases and the J gene lost 6 bases, with 13 bases spanning the gap. The CDR3 totals 14 residues. The germline gives CDR1 SGDLS, CDR2 YYNGEE.

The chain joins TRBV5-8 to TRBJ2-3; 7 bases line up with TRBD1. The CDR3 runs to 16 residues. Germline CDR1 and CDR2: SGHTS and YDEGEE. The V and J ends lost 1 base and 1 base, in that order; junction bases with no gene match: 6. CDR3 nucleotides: TGTGCCAGCAGCTTGAGGGGGCCTCTTGGCACAGATACGCAGTATTTT. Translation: CASSLRGPLGTDTQYF.

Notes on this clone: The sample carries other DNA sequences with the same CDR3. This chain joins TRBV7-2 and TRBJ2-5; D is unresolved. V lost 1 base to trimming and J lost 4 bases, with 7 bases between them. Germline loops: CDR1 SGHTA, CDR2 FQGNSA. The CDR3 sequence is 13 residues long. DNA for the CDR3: TGTGCCAGCAGCTTAGTATGGGCAGAGACCCAGTACTTC. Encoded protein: CASSLVWAETQYF.

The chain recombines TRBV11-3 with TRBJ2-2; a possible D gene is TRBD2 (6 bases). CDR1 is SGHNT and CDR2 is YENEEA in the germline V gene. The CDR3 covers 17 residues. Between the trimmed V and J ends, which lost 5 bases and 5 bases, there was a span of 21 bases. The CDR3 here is CASSRKGHTSRTGELFF. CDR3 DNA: TGTGCCAGCAGCCGAAAAGGTCATACTAGCCGAACCGGGGAGCTGTTTTTT.

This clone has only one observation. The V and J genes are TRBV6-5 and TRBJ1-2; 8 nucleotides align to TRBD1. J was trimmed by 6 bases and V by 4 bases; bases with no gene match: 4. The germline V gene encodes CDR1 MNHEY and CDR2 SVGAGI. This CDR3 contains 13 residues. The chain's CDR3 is CASSSRGRDGYTF. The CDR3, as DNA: TGTGCCAGCAGTTCCAGGGGGCGCGATGGCTACACCTTC.

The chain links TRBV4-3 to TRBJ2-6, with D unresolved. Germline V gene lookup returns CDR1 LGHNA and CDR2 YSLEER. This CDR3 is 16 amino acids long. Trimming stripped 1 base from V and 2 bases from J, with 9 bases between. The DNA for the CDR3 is TGCGCCAGCAGCCAAGGAGTCTTCCCTGGGGCCAACGTCCTGACTTTC. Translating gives CASSQGVFPGANVLTF.

This CDR3 reads CASSPSTVYEQYF. The CDR3 nucleotides are TGTGCCAGCTCACCCTCCACAGTGTACGAGCAGTACTTC. V usage is TRBV18 and J usage is TRBJ2-7; D gene unclear. V was cut by 3 bases and J by 4 bases, with 10 bases left in between. This CDR3 region has 13 residues. Germline V lookup: CDR1 KGHSH, CDR2 LQKENI. The variable domain in full, completed from reference TRBV18 and TRBJ2-7, reads NAGVMQNPRHLVRRRGQEARLRCSPMKGHSHVYWYRQLPEEGLKFMVYLQKENIIDESGMPKERFSAEFPKEGPSILRIQQVVRGDSAAYFCASSPSTVYEQYFGPGTRLTVT.

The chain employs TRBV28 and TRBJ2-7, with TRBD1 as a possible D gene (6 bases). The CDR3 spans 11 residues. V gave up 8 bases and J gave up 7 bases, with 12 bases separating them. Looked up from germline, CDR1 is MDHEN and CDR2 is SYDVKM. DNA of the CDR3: TGTGCCAGCTTACAGGGTCCGGAGCAGTACTTC. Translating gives CASLQGPEQYF. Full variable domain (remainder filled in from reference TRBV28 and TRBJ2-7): DVKVTQSSRYLVKRTGEKVFLECVQDMDHENMFWYRQDPGLGLRLIYFSYDVKMKEKGDIPEGYSVSREKKERFSLILESASTNQTSMYLCASLQGPEQYFGPGTRLTVT.

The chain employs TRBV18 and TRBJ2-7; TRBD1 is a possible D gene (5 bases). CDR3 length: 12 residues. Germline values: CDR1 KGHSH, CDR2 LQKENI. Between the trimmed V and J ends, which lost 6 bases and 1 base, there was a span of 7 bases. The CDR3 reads CASSQGSYEQYF. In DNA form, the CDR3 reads TGTGCCAGCTCCCAGGGTTCCTACGAGCAGTACTTC.